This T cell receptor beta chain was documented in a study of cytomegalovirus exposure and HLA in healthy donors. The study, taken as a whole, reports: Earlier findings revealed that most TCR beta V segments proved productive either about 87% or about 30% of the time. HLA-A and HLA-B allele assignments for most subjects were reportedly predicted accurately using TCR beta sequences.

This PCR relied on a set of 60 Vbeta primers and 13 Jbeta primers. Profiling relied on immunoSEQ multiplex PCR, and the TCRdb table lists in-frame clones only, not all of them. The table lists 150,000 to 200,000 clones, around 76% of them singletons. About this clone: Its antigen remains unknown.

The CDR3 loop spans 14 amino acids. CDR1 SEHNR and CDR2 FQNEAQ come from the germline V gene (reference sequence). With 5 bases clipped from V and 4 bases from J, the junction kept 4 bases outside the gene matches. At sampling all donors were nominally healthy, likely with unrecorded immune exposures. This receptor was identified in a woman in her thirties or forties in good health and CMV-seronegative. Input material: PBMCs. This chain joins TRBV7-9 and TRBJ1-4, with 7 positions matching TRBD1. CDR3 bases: TGTGCCAGCAGCCGGGGACAGCTTAATGAAAAACTGTTTTTT. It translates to CASSRGQLNEKLFF. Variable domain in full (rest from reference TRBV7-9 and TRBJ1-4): DTGVSQNPRHKITKRGQNVTFRCDPISEHNRLYWYRQTLGQGPEFLTYFQNEAQLEKSRLLSDRFSAERPKGSFSTLEIQRTEQGDSAMYLCASSRGQLNEKLFFGSGTQLSVL.